Here is one T cell receptor (beta chain) with its context. Its specific antigen is unknown. The record has no base qualities; no much larger clone is one base away. This record comes from a study of blood T cell repertoires in COVID-19 (dated by TCRdb to 2020 to 2021). Notes on the research overall: Samples from collaborators originated in the United States, Italy and Spain and spanned both the acute and convalescent phases of COVID-19. The sample metadata nearly always contained a de-identified subject ID, COVID-19 status, age in years and sex. The material from the prospective study consisted of cDNA or gDNA derived from T cells, B-cell-depleted T cells, or PBMCs. Samples came from the ongoing ImmuneRACE study (first 160 participants) plus 1,254 subjects from 6 global collaborators. Where available, HLA class I and class II types were obtained from metadata supplied by the sample provider rather than from assay-based typing. Deeply sampled blood TCRbeta repertoires from subjects exposed to, actively infected with, or recovered from COVID-19 were included in the dataset. The repertoires were made available in a free public database intended to serve as a resource for research on the immune response to SARS-CoV-2.

What the work shows at the level of the full study, not this receptor alone: Clinical and demographic metadata were provided uncurated, with the amount varying by source and participant.

Each collaborating institution followed its own protocols to collect whole blood in K2EDTA tubes. For TCRbeta analysis, collaborators shipped samples in one of three forms: frozen whole blood, isolated PBMCs, or DNA extracted from either of those sample types. TCRbeta CDR3 regions were amplified from genomic DNA using the immunoSEQ Assay, a bias-controlled multiplex PCR. The original methods were these. The number of nucleated cells in each sample was estimated from the amplification of reference gene primers within the assay. To quantify the absolute abundance of each unique TCRbeta CDR3 rearrangement, sequence reads were collapsed and filtered. For each sample, productive Simpson clonality was calculated as the square root of Simpson's diversity index over productive rearrangements. In its TCRdb copy, this immuneACCESS table keeps in-frame sequences only and misses some clones. Where compared with another copy, unresolved V genes explain less than half of these, and the others have no known cause. V and J calls and clone size are given by that table; D and trimming were obtained from the DNA. The sample table records a few hundred thousand clones; about 90% of these occur just once. Together, the top ten hold 1.9% of the sample.

The sequence derives from a man aged 35-49 years with active or convalescent COVID-19. Sequenced: peripheral blood.

CDR3 loop: CATSQQGNAPLHF. The nucleotide sequence reads as follows: TGTGCCACCAGTCAACAGGGGAACGCACCCCTCCACTTT. This receptor chain uses TRBV24-1 and TRBJ1-6; TRBD1 aligns with 7 central bases. The CDR3 runs 13 residues from the cysteine to the phenylalanine. Solely the CDR3 DNA is kept, with 39 bases framed from the first base. CDR1 and CDR2 are read off the germline V gene as KGHDR and SFDVKD. V lost 6 bases and J lost 11 bases, and the count of bases not matched to a germline gene is 6.